Below, 6 T cell receptor beta chains from the same sample are listed, as sequenced in a study of shared clonotypes between healthy human individuals. This table comes from immunoSEQ multiplex PCR, and its TCRdb copy is limited to in-frame clones, with some not included. The sample has 450,000 to 550,000 clones; roughly 78% are singletons. Material: PBMCs. The receptors originated from a woman aged 40 to 50 in good health. Some clones in this sample may be carry-over from other donors' samples.

This chain links TRBV11-2 with TRBJ1-1; TRBD1 aligns across 8 bases. Germline loops: CDR1 SGHAT, CDR2 FQNNGV. V was pared by 5 bases and J by 4 bases, with 12 bases of the junction left unmatched. The CDR3 consists of 16 residues. The DNA of the CDR3 is TGTGCCAGCAGCCACCGGGACAGGAGCTACTTCACTGAAGCTTTCTTT. Its protein is CASSHRDRSYFTEAFF.

Worth noting for this clone: The sample holds other DNA sequences that translate to the same CDR3. The gene calls are TRBV15 and TRBJ2-3; 11 positions match TRBD2. With 1 base clipped from V and 3 bases from J, the junction kept 0 bases outside the gene matches. CDR3 length: 15 amino acids. Germline lookup yields CDR1 LNHNV and CDR2 YYDKDF (reference sequence). For the CDR3, the DNA is TGTGCCACCAGCAGAGGACTAGCGGGAACAGATACGCAGTATTTT. Translated, it gives CATSRGLAGTDTQYF.

V and J are TRBV9 and TRBJ2-1; no definite D call. Per the germline V gene, CDR1 is SGDLS and CDR2 is YYNGEE. Trimming shortened V by 0 bases and J by 9 bases, and 13 bases separated the two germline ends. The CDR3 consists of 14 residues. The CDR3 DNA sequence: TGTGCCAGCAGCGTAGACCCGAGCGCCGGTGAGCAGTTCTTC. It yields the protein CASSVDPSAGEQFF.

V is TRBV19 and J is TRBJ2-1; D possibly corresponds to TRBD1 (5 bases). Germline V gene lookup returns CDR1 LNHDA and CDR2 SQIVND (reference sequence). Trimming took off 3 bases at V and 9 bases at J, with 15 bases between the two ends. This CDR3 region has 14 residues. DNA for the CDR3: TGTGCCAGTAGTATTCGGACCCTCCAGGGTGAGCAGTTCTTC. Translating gives CASSIRTLQGEQFF. Full variable domain (remainder filled in from reference TRBV19 and TRBJ2-1): DGGITQSPKYLFRKEGQNVTLSCEQNLNHDAMYWYRQDPGQGLRLIYYSQIVNDFQKGDIAEGYSVSREKKESFPLTVTSAQKNPTAFYLCASSIRTLQGEQFFGPGTRLTVL.

The chain couples TRBV30 to TRBJ2-1; 7 bases match TRBD2. The trim removed 0 bases at V and 0 bases at J, leaving 2 bases unmatched. Germline-derived CDR1 and CDR2 are GTSNPN and SVGIG (reference sequence). The CDR3 has 15 residues. CDR3 in DNA: TGTGCCTGGAGTGTGCGGGAGAGCTCCTACAATGAGCAGTTCTTC. It encodes CAWSVRESSYNEQFF.

Note on this clone: The likely explanation is a read error, given a far larger clone one base away. This rearrangement joins TRBV4-3 to TRBJ1-5; 7 nucleotides match TRBD1. Germline CDR1 LGHNA, CDR2 YSLEER. V was clipped by 0 bases and J by 9 bases; unmatched bases: 11. The CDR3 is 16 residues long. CDR3 nucleotides: TGCGCCAGCAGCCAAGATTCGAGACAGGGTTATCGGCCCCAGCATTTT. This gives the protein CASSQDSRQGYRPQHF.